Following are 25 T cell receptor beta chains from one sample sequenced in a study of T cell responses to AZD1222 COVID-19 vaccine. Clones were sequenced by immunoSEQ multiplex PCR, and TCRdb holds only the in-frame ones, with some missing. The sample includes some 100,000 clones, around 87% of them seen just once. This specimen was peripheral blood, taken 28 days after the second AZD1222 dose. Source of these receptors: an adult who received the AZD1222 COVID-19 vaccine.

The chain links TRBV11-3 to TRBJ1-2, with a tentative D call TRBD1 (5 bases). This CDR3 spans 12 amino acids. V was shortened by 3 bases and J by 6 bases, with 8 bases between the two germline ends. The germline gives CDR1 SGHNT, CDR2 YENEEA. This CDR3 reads CASSLTQDGYTF. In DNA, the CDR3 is TGTGCCAGCAGCTTGACACAGGATGGCTACACCTTC.

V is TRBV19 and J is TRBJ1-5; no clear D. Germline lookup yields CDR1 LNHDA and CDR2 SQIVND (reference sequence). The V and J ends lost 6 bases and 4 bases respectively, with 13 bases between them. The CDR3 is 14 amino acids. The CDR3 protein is CASRGSFWNQPQHF. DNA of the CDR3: TGTGCCAGTAGGGGTTCGTTCTGGAATCAGCCCCAGCATTTT.

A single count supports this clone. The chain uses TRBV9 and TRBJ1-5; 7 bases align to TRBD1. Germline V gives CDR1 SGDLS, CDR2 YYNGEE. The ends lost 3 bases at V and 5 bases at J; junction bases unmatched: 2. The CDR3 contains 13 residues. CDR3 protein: CASSAGQHQPQHF. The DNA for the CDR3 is TGTGCCAGCAGCGCGGGACAGCATCAGCCCCAGCATTTT. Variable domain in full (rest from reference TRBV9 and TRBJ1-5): DSGVTQTPKHLITATGQRVTLRCSPRSGDLSVYWYQQSLDQGLQFLIQYYNGEERAKGNILERFSAQQFPDLHSELNLSSLELGDSALYFCASSAGQHQPQHFGDGTRLSIL.

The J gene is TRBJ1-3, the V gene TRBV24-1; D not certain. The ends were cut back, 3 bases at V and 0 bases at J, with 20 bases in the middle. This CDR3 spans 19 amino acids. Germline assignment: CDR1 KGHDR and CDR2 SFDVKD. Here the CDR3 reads CATSDPQSAVGSSGNTIYF. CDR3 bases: TGTGCCACCAGTGATCCCCAGTCGGCAGTGGGGAGCTCTGGAAACACCATATATTTT.

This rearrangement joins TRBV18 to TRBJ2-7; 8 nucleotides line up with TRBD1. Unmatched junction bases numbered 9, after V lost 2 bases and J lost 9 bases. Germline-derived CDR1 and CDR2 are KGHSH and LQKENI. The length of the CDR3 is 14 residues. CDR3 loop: CASSPTNDRGMQYF. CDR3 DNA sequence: TGTGCCAGCTCACCAACCAATGACAGGGGAATGCAGTACTTC. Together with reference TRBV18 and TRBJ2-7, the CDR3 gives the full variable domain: NAGVMQNPRHLVRRRGQEARLRCSPMKGHSHVYWYRQLPEEGLKFMVYLQKENIIDESGMPKERFSAEFPKEGPSILRIQQVVRGDSAAYFCASSPTNDRGMQYFGPGTRLTVT.

The CDR3 spells CASSPTWAGDAFF. In DNA form, the CDR3 reads TGTGCCAGCAGCCCCACCTGGGCAGGGGACGCTTTCTTT. The gene calls are TRBV9 and TRBJ1-1; weak D call: TRBD1 (6 bases). Trimming pared 4 bases from V and 11 bases from J, leaving 18 bases between. The CDR3 has 13 amino acids. The germline CDR1 and CDR2 sequences are SGDLS and YYNGEE.

The CDR3 sequence: CASNSPNTEAFF. CDR3 DNA: TGTGCCAGCAATTCTCCGAACACTGAAGCTTTCTTT. The rearrangement joins TRBV6-5 to TRBJ1-1; D remains unclear. This CDR3 is 12 amino acids long. Trimming took 7 bases from V and 1 from J, leaving 7 bases between them. The germline gives CDR1 MNHEY, CDR2 SVGAGI.

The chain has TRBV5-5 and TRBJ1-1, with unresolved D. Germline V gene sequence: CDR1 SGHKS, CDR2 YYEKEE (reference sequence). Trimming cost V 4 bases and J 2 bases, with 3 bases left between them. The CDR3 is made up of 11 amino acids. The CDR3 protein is CASSHNTEAFF. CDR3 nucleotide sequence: TGTGCCAGCAGCCATAACACTGAAGCTTTCTTT.

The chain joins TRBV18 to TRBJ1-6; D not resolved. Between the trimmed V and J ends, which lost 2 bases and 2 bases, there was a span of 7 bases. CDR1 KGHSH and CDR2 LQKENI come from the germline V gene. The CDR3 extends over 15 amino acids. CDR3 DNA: TGTGCCAGCTCACCAACCCGGACCTATAATTCACCCCTCCACTTT. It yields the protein CASSPTRTYNSPLHF.

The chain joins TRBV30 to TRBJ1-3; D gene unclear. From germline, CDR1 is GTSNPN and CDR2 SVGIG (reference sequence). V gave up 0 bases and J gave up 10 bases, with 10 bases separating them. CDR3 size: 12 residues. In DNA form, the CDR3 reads TGTGCCTGGAGTGTACTCGTAGGGACCATATATTTT. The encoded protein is CAWSVLVGTIYF.

The CDR3 spells CASSLARTSGREQYF. The CDR3 bases are TGCGCCAGCAGCTTGGCCAGGACTAGCGGTCGGGAGCAGTACTTC. The J gene is TRBJ2-7, the V gene TRBV5-1; 10 bases agree with TRBD2. The CDR3 has 15 amino acids. V was clipped by 0 bases and J by 7 bases; unmatched bases: 7. The V gene's germline CDR1 is SGHRS and CDR2 YFSETQ.

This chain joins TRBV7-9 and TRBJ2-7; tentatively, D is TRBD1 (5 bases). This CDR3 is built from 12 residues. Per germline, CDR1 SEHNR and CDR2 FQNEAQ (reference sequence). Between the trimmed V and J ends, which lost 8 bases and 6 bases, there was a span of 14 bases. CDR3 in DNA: TGTGCCAGCCAAGGGGCAGGTTCCGAGCAGTACTTC. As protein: CASQGAGSEQYF. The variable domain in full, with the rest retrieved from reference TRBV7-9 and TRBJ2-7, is DTGVSQNPRHKITKRGQNVTFRCDPISEHNRLYWYRQTLGQGPEFLTYFQNEAQLEKSRLLSDRFSAERPKGSFSTLEIQRTEQGDSAMYLCASQGAGSEQYFGPGTRLTVT.

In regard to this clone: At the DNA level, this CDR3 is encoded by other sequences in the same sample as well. Here the CDR3 reads CASSQDRRGGETQYF. CDR3 coding DNA: TGTGCCAGCAGCCAAGATCGCAGGGGTGGAGAGACCCAGTACTTC. V and J are TRBV3-1 (or the pseudogene TRBV3-2) and TRBJ2-5; D is possibly TRBD1 (6 bases). Looked up from germline, CDR1 is LGHDT and CDR2 is YNNKEL (reference sequence). The V and J ends lost 0 bases and 4 bases respectively, with 12 bases between them. The CDR3 sequence is 15 residues long.

CDR3 DNA: TGTGCCAGCAGCGGAGACCTCTACAGGGAATATGGCTACGAGCAGTACTTC. This sequence encodes CASSGDLYREYGYEQYF. The chain links TRBV7-9 to TRBJ2-7; TRBD1 might be the D (6 bases). CDR1 is SEHNR and CDR2 is FQNEAQ in the germline V gene (reference sequence). V gave up 5 bases and J gave up 3 bases, with 23 bases separating them. This CDR3 region has 17 residues.

The CDR3 DNA reads TGCGCCAGCAGCCCATCGACAGGGACTAATGAAAAACTGTTTTTT. Its translation: CASSPSTGTNEKLFF. J is TRBJ1-4 and V is TRBV4-1, with 7 bases lining up with TRBD1. The CDR3 extends over 15 amino acids. Trimming cost V 4 bases and J 2 bases; bases outside gene matches: 4. Per germline, CDR1 MGHRA and CDR2 YSYEKL.

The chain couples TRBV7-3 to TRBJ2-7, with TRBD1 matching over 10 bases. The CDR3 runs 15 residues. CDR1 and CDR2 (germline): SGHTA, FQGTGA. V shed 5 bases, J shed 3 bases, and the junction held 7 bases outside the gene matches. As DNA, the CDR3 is TGTGCCAGCAGCCCGGGACAGGGGTCCTTCTACGAGCAGTACTTC. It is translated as CASSPGQGSFYEQYF.

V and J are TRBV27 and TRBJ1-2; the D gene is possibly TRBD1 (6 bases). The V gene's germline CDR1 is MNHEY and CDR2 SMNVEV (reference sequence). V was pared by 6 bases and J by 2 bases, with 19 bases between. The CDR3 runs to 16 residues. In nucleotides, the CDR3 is TGTGCCAGCAGGCCAGGAGGTGAGGGGGTCAACTATGGCTACACCTTC. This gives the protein CASRPGGEGVNYGYTF.

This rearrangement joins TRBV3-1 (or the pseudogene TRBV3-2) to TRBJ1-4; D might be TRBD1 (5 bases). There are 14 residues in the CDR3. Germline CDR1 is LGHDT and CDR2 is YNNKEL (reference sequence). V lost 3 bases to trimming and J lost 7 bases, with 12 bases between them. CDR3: CASSQTGGSEKLFF. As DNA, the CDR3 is TGTGCCAGCAGCCAGACGGGGGGAAGTGAAAAACTGTTTTTT.

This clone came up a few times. The CDR3 bases are TGTGCCAGCAGCTTATACGAGGATCAGCCCCAGCATTTT. The encoded protein is CASSLYEDQPQHF. The rearrangement links TRBV11-2 to TRBJ1-5; no clear D gene. Germline V gives CDR1 SGHAT, CDR2 FQNNGV. The CDR3 totals 13 residues. Between the trimmed V and J ends, which lost 2 bases and 5 bases, there was a span of 7 bases.

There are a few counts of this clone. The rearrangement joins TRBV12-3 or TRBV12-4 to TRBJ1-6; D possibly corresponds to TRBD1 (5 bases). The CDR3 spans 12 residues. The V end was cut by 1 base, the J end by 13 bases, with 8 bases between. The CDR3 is CASSLVSGPLHF. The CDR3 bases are TGTGCCAGCAGTTTAGTTTCAGGGCCCCTCCACTTT.

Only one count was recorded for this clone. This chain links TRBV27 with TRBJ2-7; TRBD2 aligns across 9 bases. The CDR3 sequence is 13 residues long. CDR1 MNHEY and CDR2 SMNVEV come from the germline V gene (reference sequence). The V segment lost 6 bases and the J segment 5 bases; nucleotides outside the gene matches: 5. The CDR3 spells CASSAGGRHEQYF. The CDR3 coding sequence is TGTGCCAGCAGCGCGGGGGGGCGACACGAGCAGTACTTC.

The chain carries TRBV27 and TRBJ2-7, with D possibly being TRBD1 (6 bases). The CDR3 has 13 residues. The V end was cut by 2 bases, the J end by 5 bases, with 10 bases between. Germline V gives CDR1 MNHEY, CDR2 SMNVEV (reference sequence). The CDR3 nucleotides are TGTGCCAGCAGTTTAAACAGGGCCCACGAGCAGTACTTC. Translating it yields CASSLNRAHEQYF.

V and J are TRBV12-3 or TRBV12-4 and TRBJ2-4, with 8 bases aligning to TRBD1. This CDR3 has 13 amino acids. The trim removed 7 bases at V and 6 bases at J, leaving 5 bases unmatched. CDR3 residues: CASNPGTGNIQYF. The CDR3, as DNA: TGTGCCAGCAATCCCGGGACAGGAAACATTCAGTACTTC.

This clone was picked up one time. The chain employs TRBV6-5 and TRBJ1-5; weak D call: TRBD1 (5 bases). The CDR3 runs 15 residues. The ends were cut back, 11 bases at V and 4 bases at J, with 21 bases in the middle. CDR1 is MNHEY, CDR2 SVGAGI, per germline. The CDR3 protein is CASGGTAVRNQPQHF. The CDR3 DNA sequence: TGTGCCTCTGGGGGGACGGCCGTTAGGAATCAGCCCCAGCATTTT.

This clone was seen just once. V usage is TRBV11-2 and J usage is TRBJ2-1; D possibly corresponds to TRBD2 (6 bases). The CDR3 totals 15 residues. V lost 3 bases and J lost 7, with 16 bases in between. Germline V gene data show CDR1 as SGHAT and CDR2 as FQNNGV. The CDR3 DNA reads TGTGCCAGCAGCTTGGTGGGGGGAGGATATAATGAGCAGTTCTTC. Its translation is CASSLVGGGYNEQFF.